The 5 T cell receptor beta chains given below trace back to one sample, sequenced in a study of identical twins. TCRdb passed the 5' RACE reads through MiXCR, listing each CDR3 protein once. The sample gives roughly 250,000 distinct CDR3 sequences, 7.5% of which show up once; about 5.6% is in the top ten. The same sample was also studied in work on yellow fever vaccine responses in identical twins.

The material sequenced was CD8+ T cells sorted from blood. These receptors all come from a woman between 18 and 29 years old in good health.

V usage is TRBV6-2 or TRBV6-3 and J usage is TRBJ2-7; perhaps TRBD2 as D (6 bases). Germline loops: CDR1 MNHEY, CDR2 SVGEGT. Trimming took 6 bases from V and 6 from J, leaving 12 bases between them. There are 12 residues in the CDR3. The CDR3 nucleotides are TGTGCCAGCAGCACGACTAGGGGCGAGCAGTACTTC. Its translation is CASSTTRGEQYF.

This clonotype has at least ten counts. The gene calls are TRBV6-1 and TRBJ2-3; TRBD2 aligns across 7 bases. The CDR3 extends over 13 amino acids. J gave up 0 bases and V 8 bases, and 2 bases lay outside the gene matches. From germline, CDR1 is MNHNS and CDR2 SASEGT. CDR3 residues: CASGRGSTDTQYF. CDR3 DNA: TGTGCCAGCGGGCGGGGGAGCACAGATACGCAGTATTTT.

This clonotype has at least ten counts. The chain links TRBV6-6 to TRBJ1-2; no clear D gene. V was shortened by 2 bases and J by 2 bases, with 6 bases between the two germline ends. CDR1 MNHNY and CDR2 SVGAGI come from the germline V gene (reference sequence). CDR3 length: 13 residues. CDR3 nucleotide sequence: TGTGCCAGCAGTTACGTGCAGAACTATGGCTACACCTTC. It encodes CASSYVQNYGYTF.

The genes are TRBV2 and TRBJ2-5; D is unresolved. CDR1 SNHLY and CDR2 FYNNEI come from the germline V gene. The V end was cut by 7 bases, the J end by 0 bases, with 6 bases between. This CDR3 has 12 amino acids. CDR3 residues: CASNGNQETQYF. Written as DNA, the CDR3 is TGTGCCAGCAACGGAAACCAAGAGACCCAGTACTTC.

There are a few counts of this clonotype. The chain employs TRBV10-2 and TRBJ2-3; 7 bases are shared with TRBD2. The germline CDR1 and CDR2 sequences are WSHSY and SAAADI. The ends lost 8 bases at V and 0 bases at J; junction bases unmatched: 11. The CDR3 has 16 residues. The CDR3 region has the DNA TGCGCCAGCCTCCCGTCGGGACTACCTAGCACAGATACGCAGTATTTT. Protein sequence: CASLPSGLPSTDTQYF.